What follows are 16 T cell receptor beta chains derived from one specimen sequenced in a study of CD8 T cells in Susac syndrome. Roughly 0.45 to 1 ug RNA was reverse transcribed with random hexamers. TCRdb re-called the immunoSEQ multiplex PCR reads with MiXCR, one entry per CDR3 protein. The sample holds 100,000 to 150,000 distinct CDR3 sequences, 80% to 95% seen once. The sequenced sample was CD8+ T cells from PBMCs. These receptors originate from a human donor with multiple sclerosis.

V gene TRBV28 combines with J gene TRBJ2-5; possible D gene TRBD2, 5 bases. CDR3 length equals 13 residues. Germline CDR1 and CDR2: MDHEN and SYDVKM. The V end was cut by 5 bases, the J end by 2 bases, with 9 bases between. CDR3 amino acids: CASSEGLQETQYF. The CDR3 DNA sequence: TGTGCCAGCAGTGAAGGACTGCAAGAGACCCAGTACTTC.

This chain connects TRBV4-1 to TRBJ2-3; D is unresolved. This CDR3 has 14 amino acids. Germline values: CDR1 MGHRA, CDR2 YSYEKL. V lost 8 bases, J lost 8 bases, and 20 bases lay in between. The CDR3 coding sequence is TGCGCCAGCGCCCCACCAGGCCGCGCTGGTACGCAGTATTTT. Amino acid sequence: CASAPPGRAGTQYF.

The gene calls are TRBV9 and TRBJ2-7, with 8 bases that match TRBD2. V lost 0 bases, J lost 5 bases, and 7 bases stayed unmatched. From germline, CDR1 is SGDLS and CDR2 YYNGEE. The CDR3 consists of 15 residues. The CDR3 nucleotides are TGTGCCAGCAGCGTAGCGGGTAGCGGGACGGACGAGCAGTACTTC. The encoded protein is CASSVAGSGTDEQYF. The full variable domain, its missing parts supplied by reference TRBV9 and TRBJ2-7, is DSGVTQTPKHLITATGQRVTLRCSPRSGDLSVYWYQQSLDQGLQFLIQYYNGEERAKGNILERFSAQQFPDLHSELNLSSLELGDSALYFCASSVAGSGTDEQYFGPGTRLTVT.

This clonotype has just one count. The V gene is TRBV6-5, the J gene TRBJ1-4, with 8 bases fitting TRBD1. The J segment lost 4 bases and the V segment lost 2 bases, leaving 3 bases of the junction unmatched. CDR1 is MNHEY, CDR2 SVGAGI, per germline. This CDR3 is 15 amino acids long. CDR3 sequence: CASSYRGQVNEKLFF. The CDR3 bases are TGTGCCAGCAGTTACAGGGGACAGGTTAATGAAAAACTGTTTTTT.

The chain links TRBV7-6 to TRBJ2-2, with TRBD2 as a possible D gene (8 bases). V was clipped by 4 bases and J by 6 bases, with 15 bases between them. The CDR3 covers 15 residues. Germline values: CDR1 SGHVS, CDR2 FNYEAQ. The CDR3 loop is CASSSPGGLAGELFF. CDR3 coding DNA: TGTGCCAGCAGCTCACCAGGGGGACTAGCCGGGGAGCTGTTTTTT.

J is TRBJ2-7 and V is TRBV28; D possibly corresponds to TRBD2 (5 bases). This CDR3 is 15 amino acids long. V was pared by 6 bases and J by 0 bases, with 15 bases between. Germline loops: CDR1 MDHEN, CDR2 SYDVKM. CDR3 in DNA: TGTGCCAGCAGCATAATACTAGAGAGCTCCTACGAGCAGTACTTC. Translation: CASSIILESSYEQYF.

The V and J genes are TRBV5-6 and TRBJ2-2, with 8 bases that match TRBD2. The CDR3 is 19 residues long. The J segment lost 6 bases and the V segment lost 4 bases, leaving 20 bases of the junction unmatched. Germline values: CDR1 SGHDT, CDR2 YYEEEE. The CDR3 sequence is CASSPRLRREREFPGELFF. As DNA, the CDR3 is TGTGCCAGCAGCCCCCGGTTAAGGCGAGAGCGGGAGTTCCCCGGGGAGCTGTTTTTT.

The CDR3 DNA sequence: TGTGCCAGCAGCACGCGGACAGGGCTCCAAGAGACCCAGTACTTC. Translation gives CASSTRTGLQETQYF. The rearrangement uses TRBV7-9 and TRBJ2-5; 8 bases align to TRBD1. The CDR3 runs 15 residues. CDR1 is SEHNR, CDR2 FQNEAQ, per germline (reference sequence). With 5 bases clipped from V and 1 base from J, the junction kept 6 bases outside the gene matches.

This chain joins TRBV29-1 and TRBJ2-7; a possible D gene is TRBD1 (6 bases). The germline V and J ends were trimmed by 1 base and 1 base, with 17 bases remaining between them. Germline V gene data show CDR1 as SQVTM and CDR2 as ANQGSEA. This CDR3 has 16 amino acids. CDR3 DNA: TGCAGCGTTGAAGGAATCATGGGACATTCATCCTACGAGCAGTACTTC. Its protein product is CSVEGIMGHSSYEQYF.

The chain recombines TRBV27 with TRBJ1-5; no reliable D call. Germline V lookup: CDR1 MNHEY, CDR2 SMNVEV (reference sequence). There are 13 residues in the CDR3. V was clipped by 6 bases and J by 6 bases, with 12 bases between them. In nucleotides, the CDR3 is TGTGCCAGCAGCCCGGGTTCGTTTCAGCCCCAGCATTTT. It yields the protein CASSPGSFQPQHF.

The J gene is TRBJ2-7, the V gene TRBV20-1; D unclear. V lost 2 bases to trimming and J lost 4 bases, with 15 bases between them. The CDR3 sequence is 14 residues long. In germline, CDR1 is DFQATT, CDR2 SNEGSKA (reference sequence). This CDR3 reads CSARIGPLPYEQYV. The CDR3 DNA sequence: TGCAGTGCTAGAATTGGGCCACTACCATACGAGCAGTACGTC.

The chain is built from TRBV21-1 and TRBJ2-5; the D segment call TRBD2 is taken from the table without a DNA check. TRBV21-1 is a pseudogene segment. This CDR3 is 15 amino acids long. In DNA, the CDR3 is TGTGCCAGCAGCAAAGGGTATCGAGGGATGGAGACCCAGTACTTC. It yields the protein CASSKGYRGMETQYF.

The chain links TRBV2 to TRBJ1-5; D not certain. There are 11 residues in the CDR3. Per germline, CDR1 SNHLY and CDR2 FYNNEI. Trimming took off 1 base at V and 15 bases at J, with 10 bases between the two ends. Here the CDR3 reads CASSEGYKWHF. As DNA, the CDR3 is TGTGCCAGCAGTGAAGGGTACAAGTGGCATTTT.

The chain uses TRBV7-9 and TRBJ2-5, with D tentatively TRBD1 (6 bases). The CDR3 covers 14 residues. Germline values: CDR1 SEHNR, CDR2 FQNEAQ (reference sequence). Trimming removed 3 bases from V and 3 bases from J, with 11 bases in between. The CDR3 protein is CASSFRSGEETQYF. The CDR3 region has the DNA TGTGCCAGCAGCTTTCGCTCAGGGGAAGAGACCCAGTACTTC.

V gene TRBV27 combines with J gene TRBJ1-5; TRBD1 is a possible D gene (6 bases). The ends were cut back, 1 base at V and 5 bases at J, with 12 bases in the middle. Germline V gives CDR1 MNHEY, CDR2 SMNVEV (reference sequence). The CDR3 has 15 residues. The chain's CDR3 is CASSLLGSGDQPQHF. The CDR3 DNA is TGTGCCAGCAGTTTATTGGGGTCAGGGGATCAGCCCCAGCATTTT.

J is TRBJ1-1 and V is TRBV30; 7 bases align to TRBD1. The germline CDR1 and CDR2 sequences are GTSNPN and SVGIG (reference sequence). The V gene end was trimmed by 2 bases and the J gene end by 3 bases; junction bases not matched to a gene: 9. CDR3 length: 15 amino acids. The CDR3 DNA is TGTGCCTGGAGTTCAGTACAGGGGTTGGACACTGAAGCTTTCTTT. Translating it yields CAWSSVQGLDTEAFF.